Below, 14 T cell receptor beta chains from the same sample are listed, as sequenced in a study of CD8 T cells in Susac syndrome. Random hexamers were used to reverse transcribe an amount of roughly 0.45 to 1 ug RNA. TCRdb reanalysed the immunoSEQ multiplex PCR reads using MiXCR and keeps one entry per CDR3 protein. This sample carries some 190,000 distinct CDR3 sequences, over 85% of them seen once, and the ten largest clones take approximately 0.1%. Sequencing was performed on CD4+ T cells from PBMCs. The receptors originated from a human donor in good health.

For the CDR3, the DNA is TGTGCCAGCAGCCAAGCAGGAGGTCGAGTCTACGAGCAGTACTTC. Its protein is CASSQAGGRVYEQYF. The chain combines TRBV3-1 with TRBJ2-7; a weak D match, TRBD2 (5 bases). Trimming took off 1 base at V and 3 bases at J, with 13 bases between the two ends. This CDR3 contains 15 residues. Per germline, CDR1 LGHDT and CDR2 YNNKEL (reference sequence).

The gene calls are TRBV12-3 or TRBV12-4 and TRBJ2-7; possible D gene TRBD2, 6 bases. This CDR3 spans 12 amino acids. V was pared by 1 base and J by 7 bases, with 8 bases between. CDR3 loop: CASSLEAGEQYF. As DNA, the CDR3 is TGTGCCAGCAGTTTAGAGGCGGGGGAGCAGTACTTC.

The rearrangement joins TRBV18 to TRBJ2-7; 9 nucleotides line up with TRBD1. The CDR3 spans 14 residues. Unmatched junction bases numbered 7, after V lost 8 bases and J lost 2 bases. Germline V gives CDR1 KGHSH, CDR2 LQKENI. In nucleotides, the CDR3 is TGTGCCAGCGCTACCGGGACAGGGACCTACGAGCAGTACTTC. Translated: CASATGTGTYEQYF. The full variable domain, with the rest looked up from reference TRBV18 and TRBJ2-7, is NAGVMQNPRHLVRRRGQEARLRCSPMKGHSHVYWYRQLPEEGLKFMVYLQKENIIDESGMPKERFSAEFPKEGPSILRIQQVVRGDSAAYFCASATGTGTYEQYFGPGTRLTVT.

The genes are TRBV7-2 and TRBJ2-7; D gene unclear. Germline CDR1 SGHTA, CDR2 FQGNSA. The CDR3 runs to 14 residues. Trimming cost V 5 bases and J 6 bases, with 17 bases left between them. This CDR3 is CASSPRGGNGEQYF. The DNA for the CDR3 is TGTGCCAGCAGCCCACGCGGCGGAAATGGCGAGCAGTACTTC. The complete variable domain, with remaining parts taken from reference TRBV7-2 and TRBJ2-7, reads GAGVSQSPSNKVTEKGKDVELRCDPISGHTALYWYRQSLGQGLEFLIYFQGNSAPDKSGLPSDRFSAERTGGSVSTLTIQRTQQEDSAVYLCASSPRGGNGEQYFGPGTRLTVT.

J is TRBJ2-1 and V is TRBV12-3 or TRBV12-4; D is ambiguous. V lost 6 bases and J 4 bases, leaving 4 bases between the germline ends. This CDR3 is 11 amino acids long. The CDR3 bases are TGTGCCAGCAGATTTTACAATGAGCAGTTCTTC. Protein sequence: CASRFYNEQFF.

This chain connects TRBV20-1 to TRBJ2-3; D unresolved. Germline V gives CDR1 DFQATT, CDR2 SNEGSKA (reference sequence). This CDR3 region has 12 residues. The CDR3 spells CSRRSYTDTQYF. In DNA form, the CDR3 reads TGCAGCCGACGGTCGTACACAGATACGCAGTATTTT.

The V gene is TRBV24-1, the J gene TRBJ2-3, with D maybe TRBD1 (6 bases). With 9 bases removed from V and 2 bases from J, the gap between germline ends came to 11 bases. Per the germline V gene, CDR1 is KGHDR and CDR2 is SFDVKD. The CDR3 has 13 residues. For the CDR3, the DNA is TGTGCCACCTGGGACATCCTCACAGATACGCAGTATTTT. This translates into CATWDILTDTQYF.

This clonotype was detected only once. The chain carries TRBV29-1 and TRBJ1-4; D not certain. CDR3 length: 11 amino acids. V was shortened by 7 bases and J by 2 bases, with 5 bases between the two germline ends. CDR1 and CDR2 from the germline V gene are SQVTM and ANQGSEA. The CDR3 region is CSAMTNEKLFF. CDR3 coding DNA: TGCAGCGCAATGACTAATGAAAAACTGTTTTTT.

The chain recombines TRBV6-6 with TRBJ1-2; 7 bases fit TRBD1. The CDR3 consists of 13 residues. Germline CDR1 MNHNY, CDR2 SVGAGI (reference sequence). Trimming at V came to 6 bases and at J to 2 bases, leaving 3 bases not matched to a gene. CDR3 amino acids: CASRDRENYGYTF. The DNA of the CDR3 is TGTGCCAGCAGAGACAGGGAGAACTATGGCTACACCTTC.

V is TRBV21-1 and J is TRBJ2-1; no DNA check was done on the table's D call, TRBD2. TRBV21-1 is recorded as a pseudogene. The CDR3 is 17 residues long. The CDR3 protein is CASSKEGRLAEDNEQFF. CDR3 DNA sequence: TGTGCCAGCAGCAAAGAGGGTCGGCTAGCGGAGGACAATGAGCAGTTCTTC.

J is TRBJ1-4 and V is TRBV23-1, with D perhaps TRBD1 (5 bases). TRBV23-1 is sorted into the ORF group, with uncertain function. Trimming left V 6 bases short and J 5 bases short, with 22 bases between. This CDR3 is built from 17 residues. Written as DNA, the CDR3 is TGCGCCAGCAGCCATGGGGCTTGGTTCACGGTGAATGAAAAACTGTTTTTT. Amino acids: CASSHGAWFTVNEKLFF.

The V call is TRBV29-1, the J call TRBJ2-3, with TRBD2 identical over 8 bases. CDR1 and CDR2 from the germline V gene are SQVTM and ANQGSEA. This CDR3 contains 13 residues. The J segment lost 11 bases and the V segment lost 3 bases, leaving 10 bases of the junction unmatched. Here the CDR3 DNA reads TGCAGCGTTGAGGGACTAGTGGGTTATGAGCAGTATTTT. This sequence encodes CSVEGLVGYEQYF.

This chain connects TRBV27 to TRBJ2-1, with a possible D match to TRBD2 (5 bases). The CDR3 runs 13 residues. Germline V gene sequence: CDR1 MNHEY, CDR2 SMNVEV (reference sequence). V lost 7 bases and J 8 bases, leaving 15 bases between the germline ends. CDR3 amino acids: CASKADLVDEQFF. The CDR3 nucleotides are TGTGCCAGCAAAGCGGATTTAGTGGATGAGCAGTTCTTC.

V usage is TRBV2 and J usage is TRBJ2-7; D unresolved. Looked up from germline, CDR1 is SNHLY and CDR2 is FYNNEI. This CDR3 has 10 residues. The V and J ends lost 5 bases and 5 bases respectively, with 4 bases between them. The DNA for the CDR3 is TGTGCCAGCAGTATTCACGAGCAGTACTTC. Its protein is CASSIHEQYF.